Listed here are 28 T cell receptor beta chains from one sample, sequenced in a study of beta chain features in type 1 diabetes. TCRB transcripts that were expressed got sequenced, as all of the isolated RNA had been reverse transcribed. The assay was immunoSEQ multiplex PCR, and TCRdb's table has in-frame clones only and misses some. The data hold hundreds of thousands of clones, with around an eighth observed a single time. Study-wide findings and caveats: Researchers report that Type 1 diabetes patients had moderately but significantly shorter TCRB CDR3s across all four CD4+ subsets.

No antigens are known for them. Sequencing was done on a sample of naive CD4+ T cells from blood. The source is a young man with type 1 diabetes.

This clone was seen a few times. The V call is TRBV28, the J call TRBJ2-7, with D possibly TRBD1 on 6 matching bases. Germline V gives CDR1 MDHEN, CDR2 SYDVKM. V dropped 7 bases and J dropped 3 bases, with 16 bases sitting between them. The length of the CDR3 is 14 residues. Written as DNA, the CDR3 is TGTGCCAGCACCCCTGGGGGCAGTTTCTACGAGCAGTACTTC. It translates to CASTPGGSFYEQYF.

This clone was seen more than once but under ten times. CDR3 nucleotides: TGCGCCAGCAGCTTGGACGGGACTAGCAATGAGCAGTTCTTC. Amino acid sequence: CASSLDGTSNEQFF. V is TRBV5-1 and J is TRBJ2-1; the match to TRBD2 covers 8 bases. V gave up 0 bases and J gave up 6 bases; unmatched junction bases: 2. CDR1 is SGHRS and CDR2 is YFSETQ in the germline V gene. The CDR3 has 14 amino acids.

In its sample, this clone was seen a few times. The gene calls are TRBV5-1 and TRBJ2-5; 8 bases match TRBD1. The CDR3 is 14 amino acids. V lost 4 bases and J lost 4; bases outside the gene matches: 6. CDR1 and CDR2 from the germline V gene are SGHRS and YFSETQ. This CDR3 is CASSDDRGGETQYF. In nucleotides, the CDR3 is TGCGCCAGCAGCGATGACAGGGGTGGAGAGACCCAGTACTTC.

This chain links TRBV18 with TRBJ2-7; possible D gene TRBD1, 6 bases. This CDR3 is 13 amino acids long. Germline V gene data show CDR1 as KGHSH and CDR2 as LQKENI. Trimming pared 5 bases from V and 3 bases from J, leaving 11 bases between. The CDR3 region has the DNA TGTGCCAGCTCAAAGACAGGAGACTACGAGCAGTACTTC. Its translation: CASSKTGDYEQYF.

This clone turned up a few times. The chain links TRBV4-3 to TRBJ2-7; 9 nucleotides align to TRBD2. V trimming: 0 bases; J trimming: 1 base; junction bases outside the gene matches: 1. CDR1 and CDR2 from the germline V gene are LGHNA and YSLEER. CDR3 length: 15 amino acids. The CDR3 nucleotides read TGCGCCAGCAGCCAAGAGCGGGAGGGGTCCTACGAGCAGTACTTC. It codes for CASSQEREGSYEQYF.

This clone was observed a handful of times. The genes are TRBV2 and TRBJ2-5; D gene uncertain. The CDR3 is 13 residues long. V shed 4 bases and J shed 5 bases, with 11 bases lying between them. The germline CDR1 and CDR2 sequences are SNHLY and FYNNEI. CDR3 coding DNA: TGTGCCAGCAGTGGGCAACCCCAGGAGACCCAGTACTTC. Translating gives CASSGQPQETQYF.

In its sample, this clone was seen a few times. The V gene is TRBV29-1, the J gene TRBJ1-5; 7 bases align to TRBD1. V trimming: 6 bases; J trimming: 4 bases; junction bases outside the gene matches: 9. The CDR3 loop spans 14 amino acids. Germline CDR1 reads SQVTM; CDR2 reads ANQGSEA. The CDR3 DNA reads TGCAGCGTAGGAATTCCGGGACAGAATCAGCCCCAGCATTTT. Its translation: CSVGIPGQNQPQHF.

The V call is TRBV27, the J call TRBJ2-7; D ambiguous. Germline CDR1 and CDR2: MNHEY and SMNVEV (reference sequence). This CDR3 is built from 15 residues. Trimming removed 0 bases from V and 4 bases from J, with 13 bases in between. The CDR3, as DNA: TGTGCCAGCAGTTTATCCCAAACGGGTGCGTACGAGCAGTACTTC. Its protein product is CASSLSQTGAYEQYF.

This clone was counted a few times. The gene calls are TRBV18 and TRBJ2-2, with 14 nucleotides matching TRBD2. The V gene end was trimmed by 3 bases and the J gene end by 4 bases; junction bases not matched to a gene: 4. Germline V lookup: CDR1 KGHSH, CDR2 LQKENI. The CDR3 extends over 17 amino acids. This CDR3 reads CASSPLGLAGVTGELFF. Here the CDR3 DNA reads TGTGCCAGCTCACCGTTGGGACTAGCGGGAGTCACCGGGGAGCTGTTTTTT.

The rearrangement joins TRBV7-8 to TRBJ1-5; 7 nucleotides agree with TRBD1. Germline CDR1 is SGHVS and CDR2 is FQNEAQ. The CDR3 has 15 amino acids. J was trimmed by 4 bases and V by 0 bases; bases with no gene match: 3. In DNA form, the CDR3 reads TGTGCCAGCAGCTTAGCGACAGGGTCAAATCAGCCCCAGCATTTT. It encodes CASSLATGSNQPQHF.

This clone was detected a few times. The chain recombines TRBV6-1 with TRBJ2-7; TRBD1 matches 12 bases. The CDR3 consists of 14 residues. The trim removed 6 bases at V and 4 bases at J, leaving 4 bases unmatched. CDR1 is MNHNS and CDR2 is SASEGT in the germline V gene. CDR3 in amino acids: CASRGTGGRYEQYF. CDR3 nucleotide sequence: TGTGCCAGCAGGGGGACAGGGGGCAGGTACGAGCAGTACTTC.

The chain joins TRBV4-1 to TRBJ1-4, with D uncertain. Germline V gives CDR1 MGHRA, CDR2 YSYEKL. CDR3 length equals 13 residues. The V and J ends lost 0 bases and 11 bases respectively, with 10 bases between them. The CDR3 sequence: CASSQDMGEKLFF. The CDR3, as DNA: TGCGCCAGCAGCCAAGATATGGGAGAGAAACTGTTTTTT.

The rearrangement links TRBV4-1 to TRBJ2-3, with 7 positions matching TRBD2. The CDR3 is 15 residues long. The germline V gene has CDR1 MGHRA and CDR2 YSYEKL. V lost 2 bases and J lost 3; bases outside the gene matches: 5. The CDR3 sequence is CASSQQSGKTDTQYF. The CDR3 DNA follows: TGCGCCAGCAGCCAACAAAGCGGGAAAACAGATACGCAGTATTTT.

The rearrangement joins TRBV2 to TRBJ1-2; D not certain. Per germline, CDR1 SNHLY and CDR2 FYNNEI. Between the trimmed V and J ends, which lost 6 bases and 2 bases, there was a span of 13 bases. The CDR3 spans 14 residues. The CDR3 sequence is CASSAEQRNYGYTF. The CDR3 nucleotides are TGTGCCAGCAGCGCCGAACAAAGAAACTATGGCTACACCTTC. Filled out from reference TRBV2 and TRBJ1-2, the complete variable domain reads EPEVTQTPSHQVTQMGQEVILRCVPISNHLYFYWYRQILGQKVEFLVSFYNNEISEKSEIFDDQFSVERPDGSNFTLKIRSTKLEDSAMYFCASSAEQRNYGYTFGSGTRLTVV.

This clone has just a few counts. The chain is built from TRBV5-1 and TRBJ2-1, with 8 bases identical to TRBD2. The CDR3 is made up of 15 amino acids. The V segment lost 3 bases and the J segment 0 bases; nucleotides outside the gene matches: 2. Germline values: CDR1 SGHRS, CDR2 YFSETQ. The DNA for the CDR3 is TGCGCCAGCAGCTACAGCGGGAGCTCCTACAATGAGCAGTTCTTC. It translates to CASSYSGSSYNEQFF.

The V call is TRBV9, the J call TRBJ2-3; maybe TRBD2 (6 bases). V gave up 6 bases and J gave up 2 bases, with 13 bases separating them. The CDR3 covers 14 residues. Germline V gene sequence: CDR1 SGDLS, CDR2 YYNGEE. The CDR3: CASTSGGTTDTQYF. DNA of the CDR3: TGTGCCAGCACTTCGGGCGGGACCACAGATACGCAGTATTTT.

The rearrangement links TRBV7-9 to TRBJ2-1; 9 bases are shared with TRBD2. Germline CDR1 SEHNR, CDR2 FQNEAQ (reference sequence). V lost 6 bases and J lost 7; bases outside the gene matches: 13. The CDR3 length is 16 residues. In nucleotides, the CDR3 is TGTGCCAGCAGACTCTCCGGGACTAGCTGGTGGAATGAGCAGTTCTTC. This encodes CASRLSGTSWWNEQFF.

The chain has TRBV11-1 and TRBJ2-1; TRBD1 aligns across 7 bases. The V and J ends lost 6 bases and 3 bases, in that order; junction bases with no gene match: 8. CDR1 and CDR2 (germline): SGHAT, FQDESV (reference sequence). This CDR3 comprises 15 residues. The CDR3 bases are TGTGCCAGCAGGGCCCTCGGGACAGTCTACAATGAGCAGTTCTTC. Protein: CASRALGTVYNEQFF.

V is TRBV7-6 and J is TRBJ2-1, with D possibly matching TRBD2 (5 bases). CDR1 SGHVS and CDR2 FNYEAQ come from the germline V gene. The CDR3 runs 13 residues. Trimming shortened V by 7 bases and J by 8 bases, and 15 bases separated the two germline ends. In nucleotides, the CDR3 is TGTGCCAGCAACCCACTCCTAGCACATGAGCAGTTCTTC. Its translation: CASNPLLAHEQFF.

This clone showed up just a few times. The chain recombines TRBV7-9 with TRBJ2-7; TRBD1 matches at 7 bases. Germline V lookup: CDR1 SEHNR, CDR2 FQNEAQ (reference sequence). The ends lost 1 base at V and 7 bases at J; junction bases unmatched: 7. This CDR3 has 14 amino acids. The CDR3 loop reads CASSLEGAGSEQYF. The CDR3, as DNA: TGTGCCAGCAGCTTAGAGGGGGCAGGGAGTGAGCAGTACTTC.

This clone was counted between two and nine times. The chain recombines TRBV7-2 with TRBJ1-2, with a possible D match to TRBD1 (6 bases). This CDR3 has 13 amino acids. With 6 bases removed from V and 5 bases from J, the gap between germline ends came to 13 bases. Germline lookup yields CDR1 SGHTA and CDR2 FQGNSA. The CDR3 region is CASRGQNQYGYTF. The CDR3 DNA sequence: TGTGCCAGCAGAGGACAGAACCAGTATGGCTACACCTTC.

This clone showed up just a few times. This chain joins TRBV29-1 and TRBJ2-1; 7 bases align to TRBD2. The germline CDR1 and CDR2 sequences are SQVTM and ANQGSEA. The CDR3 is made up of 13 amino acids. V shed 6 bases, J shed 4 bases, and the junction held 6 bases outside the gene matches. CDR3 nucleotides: TGCAGCGTAAGGACGGGAGGATACAATGAGCAGTTCTTC. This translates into CSVRTGGYNEQFF.

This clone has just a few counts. The CDR3 nucleotides read TGCGCCAGCAGCCCGTTTGGCGGGAGTGGCGGCAATGAGCAGTTCTTC. It specifies CASSPFGGSGGNEQFF. The rearrangement links TRBV4-1 to TRBJ2-1, with TRBD2 matching over 7 bases. V was clipped by 4 bases and J by 6 bases; unmatched bases: 12. This CDR3 is built from 16 residues. Germline CDR1 reads MGHRA; CDR2 reads YSYEKL.

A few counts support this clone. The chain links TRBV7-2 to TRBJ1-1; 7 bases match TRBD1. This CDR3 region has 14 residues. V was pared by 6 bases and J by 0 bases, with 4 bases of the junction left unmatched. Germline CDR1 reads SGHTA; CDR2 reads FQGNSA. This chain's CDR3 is CASRRQGLNTEAFF. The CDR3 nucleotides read TGTGCCAGCAGACGACAGGGATTGAACACTGAAGCTTTCTTT.

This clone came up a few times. Here the CDR3 DNA reads TGTGCCAGCAGTTTTTACGACAGTATCTCGACCTACGAGCAGTACTTC. Translated: CASSFYDSISTYEQYF. This chain uses TRBV28 with TRBJ2-7, with a possible D match to TRBD1 (5 bases). This CDR3 contains 16 residues. Deletions cut 3 bases from V and 2 bases from J, with 17 bases between. Per germline, CDR1 MDHEN and CDR2 SYDVKM.

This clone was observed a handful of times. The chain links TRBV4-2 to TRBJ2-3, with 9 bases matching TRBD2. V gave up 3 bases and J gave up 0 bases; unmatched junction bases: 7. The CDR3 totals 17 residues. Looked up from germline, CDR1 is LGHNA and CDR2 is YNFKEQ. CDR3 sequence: CASSHNPAGGSTDTQYF. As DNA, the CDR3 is TGTGCCAGCAGCCACAACCCAGCGGGAGGAAGCACAGATACGCAGTATTTT.

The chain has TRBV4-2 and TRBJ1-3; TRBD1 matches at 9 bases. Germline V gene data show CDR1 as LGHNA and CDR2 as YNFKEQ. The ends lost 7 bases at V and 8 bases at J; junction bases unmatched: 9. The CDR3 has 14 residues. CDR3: CASTDRDRVDTIYF. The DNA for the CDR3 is TGTGCCAGCACCGACCGGGACAGGGTAGACACCATATATTTT.

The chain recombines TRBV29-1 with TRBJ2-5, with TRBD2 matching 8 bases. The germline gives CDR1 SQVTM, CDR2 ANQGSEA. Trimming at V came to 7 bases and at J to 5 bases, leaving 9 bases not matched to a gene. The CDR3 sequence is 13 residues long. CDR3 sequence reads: CSGSGGRTETQYF. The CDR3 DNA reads TGCAGCGGAAGCGGGGGTCGTACGGAGACCCAGTACTTC.